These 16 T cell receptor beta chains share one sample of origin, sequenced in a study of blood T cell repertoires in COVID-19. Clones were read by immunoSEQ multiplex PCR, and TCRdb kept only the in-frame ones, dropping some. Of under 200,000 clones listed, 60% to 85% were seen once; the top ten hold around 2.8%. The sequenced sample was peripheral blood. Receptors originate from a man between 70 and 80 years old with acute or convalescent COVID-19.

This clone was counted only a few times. CDR3 nucleotide sequence: TGTGCCAGCAGCCGAAAGACAGGGCACGGGGAGCTGTTTTTT. This gives the protein CASSRKTGHGELFF. The rearrangement uses TRBV16 and TRBJ2-2; 7 bases fit TRBD1. Germline lookup yields CDR1 KGHSY and CDR2 FQNENV. There are 14 residues in the CDR3. J gave up 7 bases and V 4 bases, and 6 bases lay outside the gene matches. Together with reference TRBV16 and TRBJ2-2, the CDR3 gives the full variable domain: GEEVAQTPKHLVRGEGQKAKLYCAPIKGHSYVFWYQQVLKNEFKFLISFQNENVFDETGMPKERFSAKCLPNSPCSLEIQATKLEDSAVYFCASSRKTGHGELFFGEGSRLTVL.

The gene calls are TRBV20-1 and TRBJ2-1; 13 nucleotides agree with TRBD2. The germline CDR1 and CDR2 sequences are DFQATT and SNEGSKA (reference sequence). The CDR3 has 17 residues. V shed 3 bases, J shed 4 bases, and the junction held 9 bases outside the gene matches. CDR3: CSASGGLAGEIYNEQFF. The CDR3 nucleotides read TGCAGTGCTAGTGGCGGACTAGCGGGGGAGATATACAATGAGCAGTTCTTC.

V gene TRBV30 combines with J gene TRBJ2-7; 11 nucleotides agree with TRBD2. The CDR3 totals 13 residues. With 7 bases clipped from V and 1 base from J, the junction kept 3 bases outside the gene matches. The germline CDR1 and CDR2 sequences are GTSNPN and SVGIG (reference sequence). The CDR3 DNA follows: TGTGCCTTAGCGGGAGGGCGTTCCTACGAGCAGTACTTC. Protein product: CALAGGRSYEQYF.

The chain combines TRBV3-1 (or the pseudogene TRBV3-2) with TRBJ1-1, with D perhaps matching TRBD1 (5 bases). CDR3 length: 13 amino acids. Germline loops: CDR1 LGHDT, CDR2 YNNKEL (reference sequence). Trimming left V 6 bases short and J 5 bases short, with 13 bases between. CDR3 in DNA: TGTGCCAGCAGGGAGGGGCGGAGGACTGAAGCTTTCTTT. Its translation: CASREGRRTEAFF.

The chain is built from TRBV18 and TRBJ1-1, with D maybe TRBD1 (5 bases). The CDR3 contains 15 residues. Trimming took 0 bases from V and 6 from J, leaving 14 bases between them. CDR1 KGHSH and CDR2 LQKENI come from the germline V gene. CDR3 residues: CASSPPSGAQAEAFF. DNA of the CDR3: TGTGCCAGCTCACCACCCTCTGGGGCGCAGGCTGAAGCTTTCTTT.

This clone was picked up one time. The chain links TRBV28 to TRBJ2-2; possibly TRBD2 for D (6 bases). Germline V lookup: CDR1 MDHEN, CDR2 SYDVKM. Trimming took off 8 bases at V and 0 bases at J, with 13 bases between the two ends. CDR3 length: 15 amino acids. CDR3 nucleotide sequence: TGTGCCAGCTATCGCGGAGGGGCGAACACCGGGGAGCTGTTTTTT. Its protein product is CASYRGGANTGELFF.

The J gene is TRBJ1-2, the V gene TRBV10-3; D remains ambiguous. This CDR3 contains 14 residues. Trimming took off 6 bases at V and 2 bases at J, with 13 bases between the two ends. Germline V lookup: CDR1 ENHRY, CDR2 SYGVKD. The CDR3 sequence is CAISEGRENYGYTF. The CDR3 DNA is TGTGCCATCAGCGAAGGGCGGGAAAACTATGGCTACACCTTC.

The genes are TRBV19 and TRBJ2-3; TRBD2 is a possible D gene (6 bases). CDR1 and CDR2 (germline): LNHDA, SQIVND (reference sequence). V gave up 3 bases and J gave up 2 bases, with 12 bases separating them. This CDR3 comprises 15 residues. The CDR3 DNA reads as TGTGCCAGTAGTATGGGGCGGGGTTTCACAGATACGCAGTATTTT. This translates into CASSMGRGFTDTQYF.

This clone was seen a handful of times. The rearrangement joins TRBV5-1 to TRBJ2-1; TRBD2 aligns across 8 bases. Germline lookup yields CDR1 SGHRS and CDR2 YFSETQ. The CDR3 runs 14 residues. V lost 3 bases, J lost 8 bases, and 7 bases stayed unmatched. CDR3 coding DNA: TGCGCCAGCAGCTCAAGCGGGGGAGGGGATGAGCAGTTCTTC. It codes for CASSSSGGGDEQFF.

The CDR3 nucleotides read TGTGCCAGTAGTCTCCCAGGACATGCCCCGAACACTGAAGCTTTCTTT. Residues: CASSLPGHAPNTEAFF. This chain uses TRBV19 with TRBJ1-1, with D possibly TRBD1 on 5 matching bases. This CDR3 has 16 amino acids. Trimming stripped 5 bases from V and 1 base from J, with 17 bases between. The germline V gene encodes CDR1 LNHDA and CDR2 SQIVND (reference sequence).

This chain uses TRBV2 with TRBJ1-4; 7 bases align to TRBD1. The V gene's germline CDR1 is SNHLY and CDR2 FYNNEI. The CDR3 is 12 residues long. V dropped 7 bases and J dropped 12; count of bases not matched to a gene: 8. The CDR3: CASKGQDAQLFF. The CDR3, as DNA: TGTGCCAGCAAAGGACAGGACGCCCAACTGTTTTTT.

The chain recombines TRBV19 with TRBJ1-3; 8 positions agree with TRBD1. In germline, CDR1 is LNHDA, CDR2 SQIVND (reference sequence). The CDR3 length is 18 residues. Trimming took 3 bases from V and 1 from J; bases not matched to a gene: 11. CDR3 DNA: TGTGCCAGTAGTATCAGCCCTTCATGGACAGGGTCTGGAAACACCATATATTTT. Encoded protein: CASSISPSWTGSGNTIYF.

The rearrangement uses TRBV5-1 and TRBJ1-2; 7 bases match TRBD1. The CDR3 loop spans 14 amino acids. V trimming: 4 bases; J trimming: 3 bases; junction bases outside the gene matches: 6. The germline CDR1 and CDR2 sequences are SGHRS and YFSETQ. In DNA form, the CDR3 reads TGCGCCAGCAGCGAAGGACAGGCCCACTATGGCTACACCTTC. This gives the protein CASSEGQAHYGYTF.

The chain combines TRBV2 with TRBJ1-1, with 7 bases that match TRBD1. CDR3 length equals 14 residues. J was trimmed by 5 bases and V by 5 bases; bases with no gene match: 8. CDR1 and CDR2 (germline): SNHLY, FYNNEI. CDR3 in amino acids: CASSYGQVMTEAFF. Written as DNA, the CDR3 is TGTGCCAGCAGTTACGGACAGGTTATGACTGAAGCTTTCTTT.

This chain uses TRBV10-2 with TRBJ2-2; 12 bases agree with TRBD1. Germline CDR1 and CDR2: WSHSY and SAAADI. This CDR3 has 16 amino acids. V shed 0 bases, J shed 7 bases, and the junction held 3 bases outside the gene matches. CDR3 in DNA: TGCGCCAGCAGTGAGTCCGGGACAGGGGGCTACGGGGAGCTGTTTTTT. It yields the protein CASSESGTGGYGELFF.

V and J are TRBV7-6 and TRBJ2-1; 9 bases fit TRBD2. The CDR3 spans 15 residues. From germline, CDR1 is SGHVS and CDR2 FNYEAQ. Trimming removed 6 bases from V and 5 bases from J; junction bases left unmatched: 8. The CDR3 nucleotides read TGTGCCAGCAGGGAGCGGGAGGACCGGGACAATGAGCAGTTCTTC. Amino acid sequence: CASREREDRDNEQFF.